Following are 16 T cell receptor beta chains from one sample sequenced in a study of blood T cell repertoires in COVID-19. Using immunoSEQ multiplex PCR, the repertoire was profiled, and TCRdb retains in-frame clones only, with some absent. The sample lists roughly 50,000 clones, approximately 86% seen once, with about 3.2% in the top ten. The sequencing input was peripheral blood. The source is a woman at least 80 years old with acute or convalescent COVID-19.

The chain couples TRBV10-1 to TRBJ2-3; unclear D gene. This CDR3 is built from 15 residues. V was trimmed by 0 bases and J by 1 base, leaving 8 bases between them. CDR1 is WNHNN and CDR2 is SYGVQD in the germline V gene (reference sequence). The CDR3 here is CASSESSVCTDTQYF. The CDR3 nucleotides read TGCGCCAGCAGTGAGTCCTCGGTGTGCACAGATACGCAGTATTTT.

The rearrangement uses TRBV5-6 and TRBJ2-1, with D possibly being TRBD2 (5 bases). Germline V gene sequence: CDR1 SGHDT, CDR2 YYEEEE. The CDR3 has 16 residues. The ends were cut back, 4 bases at V and 6 bases at J, with 20 bases in the middle. CDR3 DNA: TGTGCCAGCAGCCCAATCGCATCCGGGGTCTTCAATGAGCAGTTCTTC. Its translation is CASSPIASGVFNEQFF.

The rearrangement links TRBV3-1 (or the pseudogene TRBV3-2) to TRBJ1-5, with 8 bases matching TRBD1. The V gene end was trimmed by 3 bases and the J gene end by 4 bases; junction bases not matched to a gene: 2. The CDR3 contains 14 residues. Germline CDR1 reads LGHDT; CDR2 reads YNNKEL (reference sequence). CDR3 amino acids: CASSQDRANQPQHF. CDR3 coding DNA: TGTGCCAGCAGCCAGGACAGGGCGAATCAGCCCCAGCATTTT.

The J gene is TRBJ1-6, the V gene TRBV18; TRBD1 is a possible D gene (6 bases). Germline loops: CDR1 KGHSH, CDR2 LQKENI. V lost 4 bases to trimming and J lost 0 bases, with 16 bases between them. CDR3 length equals 18 residues. This chain's CDR3 is CASSQTGFQSSYNSPLHF. The CDR3 DNA follows: TGTGCCAGCTCACAGACAGGATTCCAAAGCTCCTATAATTCACCCCTCCACTTT.

The CDR3 DNA reads TGTGCCAGCAGCCGGGACAGGGACTATGAGCAGTTCTTC. This translates into CASSRDRDYEQFF. This chain links TRBV11-3 with TRBJ2-1; 9 bases are a match to TRBD1. Germline V gives CDR1 SGHNT, CDR2 YENEEA. The CDR3 is 13 residues long. V shed 5 bases, J shed 8 bases, and the junction held 4 bases outside the gene matches.

This clone was counted once. This chain uses TRBV7-3 with TRBJ1-1; no clear D. The CDR3 runs 13 residues. V lost 5 bases and J lost 0, with 7 bases in between. The germline CDR1 and CDR2 sequences are SGHTA and FQGTGA. CDR3: CASSVDMNTEAFF. In nucleotides, the CDR3 is TGTGCCAGCAGCGTAGATATGAACACTGAAGCTTTCTTT.

This rearrangement joins TRBV19 to TRBJ1-5; 7 bases align to TRBD1. Trimming took 1 base from V and 6 from J; bases not matched to a gene: 3. The CDR3 contains 14 residues. Germline V gene lookup returns CDR1 LNHDA and CDR2 SQIVND (reference sequence). In DNA form, the CDR3 reads TGTGCCAGTAGTATAGGGAGACAGGGTCAGCCCCAGCATTTT. Residues: CASSIGRQGQPQHF.

This chain links TRBV6-1 with TRBJ1-3, with TRBD1 matching over 7 bases. Germline CDR1 MNHNS, CDR2 SASEGT. Trimming removed 0 bases from V and 4 bases from J; junction bases left unmatched: 3. CDR3 size: 15 residues. The CDR3 sequence is CASSEARGLGNTIYF. DNA for the CDR3: TGTGCCAGCAGTGAAGCCAGGGGGTTAGGAAACACCATATATTTT.

The V and J genes are TRBV29-1 and TRBJ1-2; D perhaps matches TRBD1 (6 bases). The germline gives CDR1 SQVTM, CDR2 ANQGSEA. The V end lost 3 bases, the J end lost 8 bases, and 19 bases lay between the germline ends. This CDR3 spans 14 amino acids. DNA of the CDR3: TGCAGCGTTGATTGGCCAGGGGCCACACGGGGCTACACCTTC. This encodes CSVDWPGATRGYTF.

V usage is TRBV6-5 and J usage is TRBJ1-1, with D perhaps TRBD1 (6 bases). Between the trimmed V and J ends, which lost 5 bases and 0 bases, there was a span of 13 bases. The CDR3 runs to 15 residues. CDR1 MNHEY and CDR2 SVGAGI come from the germline V gene. CDR3 sequence (DNA): TGTGCCAGCAGTACGTCCGGGACATTGAACACTGAAGCTTTCTTT. It encodes CASSTSGTLNTEAFF.

This chain links TRBV12-3 or TRBV12-4 with TRBJ1-1; tentative D call: TRBD1 (6 bases). The V and J ends lost 5 bases and 10 bases respectively, with 14 bases between them. The CDR3 runs to 12 residues. CDR3 region: CASSDRLEVAFF. The CDR3 bases are TGTGCCAGCAGTGACAGGCTCGAGGTAGCTTTCTTT.

The chain carries TRBV2 and TRBJ2-1, with 8 nucleotides matching TRBD2. V shed 10 bases and J 2 bases; nucleotides not matched to a gene: 10. Germline V gives CDR1 SNHLY, CDR2 FYNNEI. The CDR3 has 15 amino acids. The CDR3 spells CATSNPGLAYNEQFF. Written as DNA, the CDR3 is TGTGCCACCTCCAATCCGGGACTAGCCTACAATGAGCAGTTCTTC.

This chain joins TRBV10-2 and TRBJ1-1; D might be TRBD1 (5 bases). Looked up from germline, CDR1 is WSHSY and CDR2 is SAAADI. The length of the CDR3 is 14 residues. V gave up 2 bases and J gave up 6 bases, with 13 bases separating them. CDR3 nucleotide sequence: TGCGCCAGCAGTGAGGACGAGGGGAGGGCTGAAGCTTTCTTT. It yields the protein CASSEDEGRAEAFF.

The V call is TRBV19, the J call TRBJ2-7, with 9 nucleotides matching TRBD1. Germline V CDR1 and CDR2: LNHDA, SQIVND (reference sequence). The CDR3 covers 14 residues. Unmatched junction bases numbered 7, after V lost 7 bases and J lost 3 bases. For the CDR3, the DNA is TGTGCCAGTATGCCGGGACAGGGAGTCTACGAGCAGTACTTC. This encodes CASMPGQGVYEQYF.

The chain links TRBV29-1 to TRBJ2-5; D perhaps matches TRBD1 (5 bases). Germline assignment: CDR1 SQVTM and CDR2 ANQGSEA. V was clipped by 3 bases and J by 5 bases, with 19 bases between them. This CDR3 contains 15 residues. In nucleotides, the CDR3 is TGCAGCGTTGACTTCATGGACACCCTAGGGGAGACCCAGTACTTC. It translates to CSVDFMDTLGETQYF.

This chain joins TRBV18 and TRBJ1-1, with a weak D call TRBD1 (6 bases). Between the trimmed V and J ends, which lost 3 bases and 0 bases, there was a span of 14 bases. This CDR3 comprises 16 residues. CDR1 is KGHSH, CDR2 LQKENI, per germline. CDR3 loop: CASSPNAQGLNTEAFF. CDR3 nucleotide sequence: TGTGCCAGCTCACCCAACGCGCAGGGGCTGAACACTGAAGCTTTCTTT.